Below are 21 T cell receptor beta chains sequenced from a single sample in a study of blood T cell repertoires in COVID-19. The assay was immunoSEQ multiplex PCR, and TCRdb's table has in-frame clones only and misses some. This table holds roughly 90,000 clones, approximately 88% found once. The sample was peripheral blood. Every receptor here comes from a woman of 80 years or more with active or convalescent COVID-19.

The J gene is TRBJ1-2, the V gene TRBV6-2 or TRBV6-3, with 11 bases matching TRBD1. Germline CDR1 is MNHEY and CDR2 is SVGEGT. The junction had 9 bases not matched to a gene; V was cut back by 7 bases and J by 8 bases. This CDR3 has 14 amino acids. The CDR3 is CASTPRTGGWGYTF. CDR3 DNA sequence: TGTGCCAGCACCCCAAGGACAGGGGGCTGGGGCTACACCTTC.

In its sample, this clone was seen once. Written as DNA, the CDR3 is TGTGCCAGCAGCTTACAGGGGAGTAACTATGGCTACACCTTC. Translation: CASSLQGSNYGYTF. The chain uses TRBV5-4 and TRBJ1-2, with TRBD1 matching 7 bases. The CDR3 covers 14 residues. V shed 2 bases, J shed 1 base, and the junction held 2 bases outside the gene matches. The germline V gene encodes CDR1 SGHNT and CDR2 YYREEE (reference sequence).

The chain employs TRBV20-1 and TRBJ2-7, with 7 bases fitting TRBD1. This CDR3 has 14 amino acids. Germline trimming cut 3 bases from V and 6 bases from J; bases unmatched to any gene: 11. In germline, CDR1 is DFQATT, CDR2 SNEGSKA (reference sequence). The CDR3 DNA is TGCAGTGCTAGTCAGGCAGGGACAGTTTCCGAGCAGTACTTC. It is translated as CSASQAGTVSEQYF.

This sequence joins TRBV3-1 (or the pseudogene TRBV3-2) and TRBJ2-3; 11 bases map to TRBD2. This CDR3 is built from 18 residues. Germline V gene lookup returns CDR1 LGHDT and CDR2 YNNKEL (reference sequence). The V and J ends lost 5 bases and 6 bases, in that order; junction bases with no gene match: 16. The CDR3, as DNA: TGTGCCAGCAGCGAAAGGGGGATAGCGGGAGGGCCTTTGGATACGCAGTATTTT. Its protein product is CASSERGIAGGPLDTQYF.

The chain joins TRBV7-2 to TRBJ2-1; 9 bases align to TRBD2. The V and J ends lost 0 bases and 9 bases, in that order; junction bases with no gene match: 9. CDR1 and CDR2 from the germline V gene are SGHTA and FQGNSA. The CDR3 is 16 amino acids. CDR3 DNA: TGTGCCAGCAGCTTAGCCAGGGCGGGGGGGGTTGGTGAGCAGTTCTTC. Translating it yields CASSLARAGGVGEQFF.

This clone turned up a few times. The J gene is TRBJ1-2, the V gene TRBV9, with 9 positions matching TRBD1. There are 15 residues in the CDR3. Germline V lookup: CDR1 SGDLS, CDR2 YYNGEE. V lost 0 bases and J lost 3; bases outside the gene matches: 3. The CDR3 reads CASSVGTGAHYGYTF. DNA for the CDR3: TGTGCCAGCAGCGTAGGGACAGGGGCTCACTATGGCTACACCTTC.

The chain uses TRBV2 and TRBJ1-2, with D perhaps matching TRBD1 (6 bases). The CDR3 is made up of 13 amino acids. The germline V gene has CDR1 SNHLY and CDR2 FYNNEI. V lost 2 bases and J lost 7, with 11 bases in between. CDR3 sequence reads: CASSERGGGGYTF. CDR3 sequence (DNA): TGTGCCAGCAGTGAAAGGGGGGGTGGTGGCTACACCTTC.

The V gene is TRBV2, the J gene TRBJ1-2; D perhaps matches TRBD1 (6 bases). CDR3 size: 14 residues. Trimming shortened V by 3 bases and J by 0 bases, and 8 bases separated the two germline ends. Looked up from germline, CDR1 is SNHLY and CDR2 is FYNNEI. The chain's CDR3 is CASSEYRANYGYTF. The CDR3 DNA follows: TGTGCCAGCAGTGAGTACAGGGCTAACTATGGCTACACCTTC. Supplemented by reference TRBV2 and TRBJ1-2, the full variable domain reads EPEVTQTPSHQVTQMGQEVILRCVPISNHLYFYWYRQILGQKVEFLVSFYNNEISEKSEIFDDQFSVERPDGSNFTLKIRSTKLEDSAMYFCASSEYRANYGYTFGSGTRLTVV.

This clone was seen just once. V usage is TRBV7-2 and J usage is TRBJ2-6; 7 bases agree with TRBD1. This CDR3 is 15 amino acids long. The junction had 4 bases not matched to a gene; V was cut back by 6 bases and J by 2 bases. Germline V gene sequence: CDR1 SGHTA, CDR2 FQGNSA. The CDR3 is CASRRGGAGANVLTF. The CDR3 DNA is TGTGCCAGCAGACGAGGGGGCGCTGGGGCCAACGTCCTGACTTTC.

The V and J genes are TRBV14 and TRBJ1-1; D may be TRBD1 (5 bases). Germline V gene sequence: CDR1 SGHDN, CDR2 FVKESK. The V and J ends lost 4 bases and 1 base respectively, with 13 bases between them. The CDR3 is 15 residues long. The DNA for the CDR3 is TGTGCCAGCAGCCGAGGGACTTTCTCGAACACTGAAGCTTTCTTT. Encoded protein: CASSRGTFSNTEAFF. The full variable domain, its missing parts supplied by reference TRBV14 and TRBJ1-1, is EAGVTQFPSHSVIEKGQTVTLRCDPISGHDNLYWYRRVMGKEIKFLLHFVKESKQDESGMPNNRFLAERTGGTYSTLKVQPAELEDSGVYFCASSRGTFSNTEAFFGQGTRLTVV.

The rearrangement links TRBV7-2 to TRBJ1-2; 7 nucleotides match TRBD1. J was trimmed by 4 bases and V by 0 bases; bases with no gene match: 5. In germline, CDR1 is SGHTA, CDR2 FQGNSA. The CDR3 is made up of 15 amino acids. The CDR3 nucleotides are TGTGCCAGCAGCTTAGCGACAGGGCTTAGCTATGGCTACACCTTC. Its protein is CASSLATGLSYGYTF.

Only a few counts were recorded for this clone. The V and J genes are TRBV9 and TRBJ1-3; unclear D gene. The CDR3 is made up of 14 amino acids. Trimming pared 4 bases from V and 4 bases from J, leaving 12 bases between. Germline lookup yields CDR1 SGDLS and CDR2 YYNGEE. The CDR3 reads CASSPTGLGNTIYF. The DNA of the CDR3 is TGTGCCAGCAGCCCAACGGGGTTGGGAAACACCATATATTTT.

V and J are TRBV28 and TRBJ1-1; TRBD1 agrees at 9 bases. The length of the CDR3 is 15 residues. V shed 5 bases and J 1 base; nucleotides not matched to a gene: 5. Germline V lookup: CDR1 MDHEN, CDR2 SYDVKM. The CDR3 DNA reads TGTGCCAGCAGTCACGACAGGGGGGGGAACACTGAAGCTTTCTTT. Amino acids: CASSHDRGGNTEAFF.

This clone appeared a single time. V usage is TRBV10-3 and J usage is TRBJ2-3, with a possible D match to TRBD1 (6 bases). This CDR3 has 15 residues. Trimming removed 8 bases at V and 4 bases at J, with 19 bases between. The germline gives CDR1 ENHRY, CDR2 SYGVKD. The CDR3 DNA reads as TGTGCCATCGGCCCCCAGGGGTCGACCGCAGATACGCAGTATTTT. This encodes CAIGPQGSTADTQYF.

This chain joins TRBV6-2 or TRBV6-3 and TRBJ2-3; 9 nucleotides line up with TRBD1. This CDR3 region has 16 residues. V gave up 2 bases and J gave up 3 bases; unmatched junction bases: 6. Germline CDR1 MNHEY, CDR2 SVGEGT. The CDR3 DNA follows: TGTGCCAGCAGTTACGCGACCGACAGGGGGACAGATACGCAGTATTTT. Translation gives CASSYATDRGTDTQYF.

The rearrangement uses TRBV19 and TRBJ2-4; TRBD2 aligns across 8 bases. The CDR3 totals 18 residues. Per germline, CDR1 LNHDA and CDR2 SQIVND (reference sequence). V gave up 4 bases and J gave up 0 bases; unmatched junction bases: 11. CDR3 sequence reads: CASSRESSGIVAKNIQYF. The CDR3 nucleotides are TGTGCCAGTAGTAGAGAGAGTAGCGGGATTGTAGCCAAAAACATTCAGTACTTC.

This clone was counted between two and nine times. The V call is TRBV10-3, the J call TRBJ1-1; 8 bases map to TRBD1. CDR1 ENHRY and CDR2 SYGVKD come from the germline V gene. This CDR3 is 13 amino acids long. The ends lost 6 bases at V and 5 bases at J; junction bases unmatched: 5. The CDR3 DNA reads as TGTGCCATCAGCTGGACAGGGCATACTGAAGCTTTCTTT. Encoded protein: CAISWTGHTEAFF.

The table lists this clone with a count of one. This chain joins TRBV16 and TRBJ1-1; D unresolved. The germline V gene has CDR1 KGHSY and CDR2 FQNENV. CDR3 length: 16 amino acids. The ends were cut back, 4 bases at V and 6 bases at J, with 21 bases in the middle. CDR3 DNA: TGTGCCAGCAGCCCACTCCGAGGTGGTAGCGGCGCTGAAGCTTTCTTT. Residues: CASSPLRGGSGAEAFF.

The chain has TRBV11-2 and TRBJ1-1; no clear D. The CDR3 is made up of 13 amino acids. The V gene's germline CDR1 is SGHAT and CDR2 FQNNGV. V was cut by 1 base and J by 11 bases, with 14 bases left in between. DNA for the CDR3: TGTGCCAGCAGCTTAGGAGGGTCGGAGTTTGCTTTCTTT. It encodes CASSLGGSEFAFF.

The CDR3 sequence is CASKNKYSYNEQFF. Here the CDR3 DNA reads TGTGCCAGCAAGAACAAGTACTCCTACAATGAGCAGTTCTTC. This rearrangement joins TRBV6-5 to TRBJ2-1; D ambiguous. With 7 bases removed from V and 0 bases from J, the gap between germline ends came to 10 bases. Germline CDR1 MNHEY, CDR2 SVGAGI. The CDR3 loop spans 14 amino acids.

The chain has TRBV7-9 and TRBJ1-3, with D uncertain. Germline assignment: CDR1 SEHNR and CDR2 FQNEAQ (reference sequence). The length of the CDR3 is 14 residues. Trimming took off 5 bases at V and 3 bases at J, with 11 bases between the two ends. CDR3 protein: CASSRTVNGNTIYF. Here the CDR3 DNA reads TGTGCCAGCAGCCGGACTGTGAATGGAAACACCATATATTTT.